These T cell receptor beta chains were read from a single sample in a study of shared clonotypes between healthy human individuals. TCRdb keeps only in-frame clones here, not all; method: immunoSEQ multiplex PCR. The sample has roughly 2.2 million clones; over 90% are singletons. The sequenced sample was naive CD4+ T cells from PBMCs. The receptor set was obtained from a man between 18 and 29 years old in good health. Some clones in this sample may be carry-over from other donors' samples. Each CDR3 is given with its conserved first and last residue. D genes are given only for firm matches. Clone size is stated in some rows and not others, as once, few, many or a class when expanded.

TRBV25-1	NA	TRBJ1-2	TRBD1	CASSEYIGTGGTYGYTF	TGTGCCAGCAGTGAATATATTGGGACAGGGGGCACCTATGGCTACACCTTC
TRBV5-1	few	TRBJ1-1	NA	CASSPGAGRNTEAFF	TGCGCCAGCAGCCCTGGGGCAGGTCGGAACACTGAAGCTTTCTTT
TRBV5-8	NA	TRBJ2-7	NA	CASSLSDVEQYF	TGTGCCAGCAGCTTGTCCGACGTCGAGCAGTACTTC
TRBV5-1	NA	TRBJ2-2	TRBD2	CASRGTSGSTGELFF	TGCGCCAGCAGGGGGACTAGCGGGAGTACCGGGGAGCTGTTTTTT
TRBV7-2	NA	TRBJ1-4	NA	CASSFLWRWGTPEREKLFF	TGTGCCAGCAGCTTCCTTTGGAGGTGGGGGACTCCAGAAAGGGAAAAACTGTTTTTT
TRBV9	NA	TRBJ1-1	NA	CASSTLGATEAFF	TGTGCCAGCAGCACCTTAGGGGCCACTGAAGCTTTCTTT
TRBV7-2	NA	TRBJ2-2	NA	CASSPGAGELFF	TGTGCCAGCAGCCCGGGGGCCGGGGAGCTGTTTTTT
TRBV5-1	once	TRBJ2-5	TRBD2	CASSLVFSTRTGTRRAQETQYF	TGCGCCAGCAGCTTGGTGTTCAGCACGCGAACCGGGACTAGGAGGGCCCAAGAGACCCAGTACTTC
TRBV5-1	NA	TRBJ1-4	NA	CASSRGGDEKLFF	TGCGCCAGCAGTCGCGGGGGGGACGAAAAACTGTTTTTT
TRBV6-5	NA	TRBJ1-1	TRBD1	CASRIPGQGGTEAFF	TGTGCCAGCAGAATCCCAGGACAGGGGGGCACTGAAGCTTTCTTT
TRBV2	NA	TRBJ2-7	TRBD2	CASTPGLAGSYEQYF	TGTGCCAGCACCCCGGGACTAGCGGGGTCCTACGAGCAGTACTTC
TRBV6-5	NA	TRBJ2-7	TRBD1	CASSYSLTGSPYEQYF	TGTGCCAGCAGTTACTCATTGACAGGGTCCCCCTACGAGCAGTACTTC
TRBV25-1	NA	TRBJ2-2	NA	CASKNHTGELFF	TGTGCCAGCAAAAACCACACCGGGGAGCTGTTTTTT
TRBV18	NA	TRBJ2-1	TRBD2	CASSPMGTSGVNEQFF	TGTGCCAGCTCACCAATGGGGACTAGCGGGGTGAATGAGCAGTTCTTC
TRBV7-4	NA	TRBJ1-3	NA	CASSPWVGNTIYF	TGTGCCAGCAGCCCGTGGGTGGGAAACACCATATATTTT
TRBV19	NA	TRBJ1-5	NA	CASSLRQASNQPQHF	TGTGCCAGTAGTCTCCGACAGGCTAGCAATCAGCCCCAGCATTTT
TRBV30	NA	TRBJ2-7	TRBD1	CAFGTGRGYEQYF	TGTGCCTTTGGGACAGGGAGGGGCTACGAGCAGTACTTC
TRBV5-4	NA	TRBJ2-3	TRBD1	CASSSRTGGWTDTQYF	TGTGCCAGCAGCTCCCGGACAGGGGGCTGGACAGATACGCAGTATTTT
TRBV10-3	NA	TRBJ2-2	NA	CASAGQTGELFF	TGTGCCTCCGCCGGACAGACCGGGGAGCTGTTTTTT
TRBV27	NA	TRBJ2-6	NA	CASSFWGGGANVLTF	TGTGCCAGCAGTTTCTGGGGCGGGGGGGCCAACGTCCTGACTTTC
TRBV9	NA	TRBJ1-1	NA	CASSQGTNWDTEAFF	TGTGCCAGCAGCCAGGGGACAAACTGGGACACTGAAGCTTTCTTT
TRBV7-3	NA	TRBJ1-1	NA	CASSLTGAKEAFF	TGTGCCAGCAGCTTAACGGGAGCGAAGGAAGCTTTCTTT
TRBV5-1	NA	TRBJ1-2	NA	CASSLGTNNYGYTF	TGCGCCAGCAGCTTAGGGACAAACAACTATGGCTACACCTTC
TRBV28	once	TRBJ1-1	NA	CASRQTTGLFEAFF	TGTGCCAGCAGGCAAACGACAGGATTGTTTGAAGCTTTCTTT
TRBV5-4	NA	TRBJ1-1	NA	CASSLTGTGTEAFF	TGTGCCAGCAGCTTGACCGGGACGGGCACTGAAGCTTTCTTT
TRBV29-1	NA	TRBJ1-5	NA	CSVVEGLSSNQPQHF	TGCAGCGTTGTGGAGGGGTTGAGTTCCAATCAGCCCCAGCATTTT
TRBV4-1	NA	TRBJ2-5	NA	CASSRGLARGETQYF	TGCGCCAGCTCCCGCGGGCTTGCCCGGGGGGAGACCCAGTACTTC
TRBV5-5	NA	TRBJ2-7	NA	CASSWGTGSYEQYF	TGTGCCAGCAGCTGGGGGACGGGCTCCTACGAGCAGTACTTC
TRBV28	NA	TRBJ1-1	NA	CASSSPMNTEAFF	TGTGCCAGCAGTTCCCCCATGAACACTGAAGCTTTCTTT
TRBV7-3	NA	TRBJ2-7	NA	CASSLGPNYEQYF	TGTGCCAGCAGCTTGGGTCCGAACTACGAGCAGTACTTC
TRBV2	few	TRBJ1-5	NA	CASSDKNSNQPQHF	TGTGCCAGCAGTGACAAGAATAGCAATCAGCCCCAGCATTTT
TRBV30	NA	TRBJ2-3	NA	CAWSVRGGGDTQYF	TGTGCCTGGAGTGTCAGGGGTGGAGGGGATACGCAGTATTTT
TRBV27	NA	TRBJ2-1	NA	CASSFHNEQFF	TGTGCCAGCAGTTTTCACAATGAGCAGTTCTTC
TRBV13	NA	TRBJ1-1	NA	CASSITRGALNNREAFF	TGTGCCAGCAGCATAACGCGGGGGGCTTTAAACAATAGGGAAGCTTTCTTT
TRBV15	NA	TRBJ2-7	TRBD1	CATSRQTGTPYEQYF	TGTGCCACCAGCAGACAGACAGGGACCCCCTACGAGCAGTACTTC
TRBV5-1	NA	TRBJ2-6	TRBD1	CASSLVGQGTGANVLTF	TGCGCCAGCAGCTTGGTGGGACAGGGGACCGGGGCCAACGTCCTGACTTTC
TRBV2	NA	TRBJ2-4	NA	CASSIGGKNIQYF	TGTGCCAGCAGTATTGGCGGCAAAAACATTCAGTACTTC
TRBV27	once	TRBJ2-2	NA	CASTRRGGTGELFF	TGTGCCAGCACCCGGCGGGGTGGGACCGGGGAGCTGTTTTTT
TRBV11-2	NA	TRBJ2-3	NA	CASSFRIQDLGTQYF	TGTGCCAGCAGCTTCCGTATACAGGACCTAGGTACGCAGTATTTT
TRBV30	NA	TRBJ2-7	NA	CAWSGTGRNYEQYF	TGTGCCTGGAGTGGGACGGGGAGGAACTACGAGCAGTACTTC
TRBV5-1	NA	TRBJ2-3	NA	CASSFIPSNTDTQYF	TGCGCCAGCAGCTTCATACCGTCCAACACAGATACGCAGTATTTT
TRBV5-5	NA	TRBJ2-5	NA	CASSLNTGQETQYF	TGTGCCAGCAGCTTAAATACGGGCCAAGAGACCCAGTACTTC
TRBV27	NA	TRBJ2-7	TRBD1	CASSPRDRGRYEQYF	TGTGCCAGCAGCCCTCGGGACAGGGGGCGTTACGAGCAGTACTTC
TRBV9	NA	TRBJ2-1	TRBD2	CASSGPGTSGYNEQFF	TGTGCCAGCAGCGGTCCCGGGACTAGCGGCTACAATGAGCAGTTCTTC
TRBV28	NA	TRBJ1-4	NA	CASSFSGGTNEKLFF	TGTGCCAGCAGTTTTAGCGGGGGAACTAATGAAAAACTGTTTTTT
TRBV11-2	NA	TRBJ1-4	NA	CASSFRGQANEKLFF	TGTGCCAGCAGCTTCAGGGGTCAGGCTAATGAAAAACTGTTTTTT
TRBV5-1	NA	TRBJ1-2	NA	CASSLVSPVYGYTF	TGCGCCAGCAGCTTGGTTTCCCCAGTCTATGGCTACACCTTC
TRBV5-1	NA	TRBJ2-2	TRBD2	CASSFLAGMGTGELFF	TGCGCCAGCAGCTTTTTAGCGGGGATGGGCACCGGGGAGCTGTTTTTT
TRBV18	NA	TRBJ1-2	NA	CASSPPGTGNYGYTF	TGTGCCAGCTCACCACCGGGGACGGGGAACTATGGCTACACCTTC
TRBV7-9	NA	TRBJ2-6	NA	CAGDGGSSGANVLTF	TGTGCCGGTGACGGGGGTAGTTCTGGGGCCAACGTCCTGACTTTC
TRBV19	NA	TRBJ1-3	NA	CASSSAGVSSGNTIYF	TGTGCCAGTAGTTCCGCAGGGGTTAGCTCTGGAAACACCATATATTTT
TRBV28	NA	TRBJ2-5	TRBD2	CASSRRLAGLIQETQYF	TGTGCCAGCAGCCGTAGACTAGCGGGACTGATACAAGAGACCCAGTACTTC
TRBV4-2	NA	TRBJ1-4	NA	CASSQDKAGNEKLFF	TGTGCCAGCAGCCAAGATAAGGCAGGGAATGAAAAACTGTTTTTT
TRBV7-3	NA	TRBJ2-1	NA	CASSLRGSGYNEQFF	TGTGCCAGCAGCCTGCGAGGTAGCGGATACAATGAGCAGTTCTTC
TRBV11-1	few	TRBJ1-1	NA	CASSLAVNTEAFF	TGTGCCAGCAGCTTAGCAGTGAACACTGAAGCTTTCTTT